The present T cell receptor (beta chain) was sequenced within a study of cytomegalovirus exposure and HLA in healthy donors. Study-level results: A later examination showed that TCR association rates differed by HLA locus, with DRB1 most and HLA-C fewest. Later examination showed HLA-associated TCR beta chains had greater clonal expansion than equally common others.

The V gene end was trimmed by 1 base and the J gene end by 0 bases; junction bases not matched to a gene: 9. Germline assignment: CDR1 SGHTA and CDR2 FQGTGA. The CDR3 runs 19 residues. 60 Vbeta and 13 Jbeta primers were used in PCR. TCRdb keeps only in-frame clones here, not all; method: immunoSEQ multiplex PCR. The sample lists some 150,000 clones; around four fifths were seen once. Healthy donors of bone marrow made up the group. Though probably carrying unrecorded immune exposures, donors were nominally healthy at sampling. With regard to this clone: The antigen is unknown.

Sequenced sample: PBMCs. The chain carries TRBV7-3 and TRBJ2-2, with 9 positions matching TRBD2. The receptor comes from a man in his fifties in good health and CMV-seropositive. The CDR3 spells CASSLRLAGTLTNTGELFF. The DNA of the CDR3 is TGTGCCAGCAGCTTAAGGCTAGCGGGGACTCTAACGAACACCGGGGAGCTGTTTTTT. Filled out from reference TRBV7-3 and TRBJ2-2, the complete variable domain reads GAGVSQTPSNKVTEKGKYVELRCDPISGHTALYWYRQSLGQGPEFLIYFQGTGAADDSGLPNDRFFAVRPEGSVSTLKIQRTERGDSAVYLCASSLRLAGTLTNTGELFFGEGSRLTVL.